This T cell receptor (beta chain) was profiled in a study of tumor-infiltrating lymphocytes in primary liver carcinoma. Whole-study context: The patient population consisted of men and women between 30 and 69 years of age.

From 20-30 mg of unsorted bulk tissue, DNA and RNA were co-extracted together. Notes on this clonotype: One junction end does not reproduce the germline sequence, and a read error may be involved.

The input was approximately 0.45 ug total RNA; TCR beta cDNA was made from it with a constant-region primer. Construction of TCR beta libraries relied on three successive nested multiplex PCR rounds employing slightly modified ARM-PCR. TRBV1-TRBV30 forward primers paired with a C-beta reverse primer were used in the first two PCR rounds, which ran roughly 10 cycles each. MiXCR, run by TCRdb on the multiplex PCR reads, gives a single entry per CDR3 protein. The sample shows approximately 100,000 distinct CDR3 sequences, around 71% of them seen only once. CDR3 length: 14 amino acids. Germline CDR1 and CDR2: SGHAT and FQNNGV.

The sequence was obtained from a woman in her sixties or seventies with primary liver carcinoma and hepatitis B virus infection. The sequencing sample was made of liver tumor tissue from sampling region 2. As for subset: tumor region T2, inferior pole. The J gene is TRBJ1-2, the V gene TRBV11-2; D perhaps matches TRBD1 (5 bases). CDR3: CASCFSQAKYGYTF. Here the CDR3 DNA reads TGTGCCAGCTGCTTTTCACAGGCTAAATACGGCTACACCTTC.